Listed below are T cell receptor beta chains from one sample, sequenced in a study of T cell responses to AZD1222 COVID-19 vaccine. The data were produced by immunoSEQ multiplex PCR, yet TCRdb's version contains in-frame clones alone and is incomplete. In the table there are tens of thousands of clones, over 75% of which are singletons. The material was peripheral blood, obtained on day 0 of AZD1222 vaccination. These receptors were taken from an adult in good health. Each CDR3 is given with its conserved first and last residue. The D gene is left open where the match is weak. Only some rows state a clone size, as once, few, many or a class for expanded clones.

v_call: TRBV14; d_call: .; clone_size: .; j_call: TRBJ2-5; cdr3_nt: TGTGCCAGCAGCCAGGGGGACCTCGGGGAGACCCAGTACTTC; cdr3_aa: CASSQGDLGETQYF
v_call: TRBV23-1; d_call: TRBD1; clone_size: .; j_call: TRBJ2-4; cdr3_nt: TGCGCCAGCACTGGGATAGGACAGGGGGGAAAAGCCAAAAACATTCAGTACTTC; cdr3_aa: CASTGIGQGGKAKNIQYF
v_call: TRBV3-1/TRBV3-2; d_call: .; clone_size: .; j_call: TRBJ1-5; cdr3_nt: TGTGCCAGCAGCCAACTGGCAGGGGGCAATCAGCCCCAGCATTTT; cdr3_aa: CASSQLAGGNQPQHF
v_call: TRBV5-4; d_call: TRBD1; clone_size: .; j_call: TRBJ1-1; cdr3_nt: TGTGCCAGCAGCGCGGGACAGGGAAGAACTGAAGCTTTCTTT; cdr3_aa: CASSAGQGRTEAFF
v_call: TRBV5-4; d_call: .; clone_size: .; j_call: TRBJ2-1; cdr3_nt: TGTGCCAGCAGCCTTCAGGAGATGTCCTACAATGAGCAGTTCTTC; cdr3_aa: CASSLQEMSYNEQFF
v_call: TRBV7-2; d_call: .; clone_size: .; j_call: TRBJ2-6; cdr3_nt: TGTGCCAGCAGCTTAGCCGGCCAGACGTCTGGGGCCAACGTCCTGACTTTC; cdr3_aa: CASSLAGQTSGANVLTF
v_call: TRBV19; d_call: .; clone_size: .; j_call: TRBJ1-4; cdr3_nt: TGTGCCAGTAGTATAGCCGCCAATAATGAAAAACTGTTTTTT; cdr3_aa: CASSIAANNEKLFF
v_call: TRBV5-4; d_call: TRBD2; clone_size: .; j_call: TRBJ2-1; cdr3_nt: TGTGCCAGCAGCTTGGGCGCGGGGGGCCCGAATGAGCAGTTCTTC; cdr3_aa: CASSLGAGGPNEQFF
v_call: TRBV5-5; d_call: .; clone_size: .; j_call: TRBJ1-1; cdr3_nt: TGTGCCAGCAGCTTTGCAGGTGATAGCACTGAAGCTTTCTTT; cdr3_aa: CASSFAGDSTEAFF
v_call: TRBV7-2; d_call: .; clone_size: .; j_call: TRBJ1-5; cdr3_nt: TGTGCCAGCAGCTTACGGGGGTTATTGGGCAATCAGCCCCAGCATTTT; cdr3_aa: CASSLRGLLGNQPQHF
v_call: TRBV5-1; d_call: .; clone_size: .; j_call: TRBJ2-7; cdr3_nt: TGCGCCAGCAGCTTGGGAGGGTCTACCTTTCTCTACGAGCAGTACTTC; cdr3_aa: CASSLGGSTFLYEQYF
v_call: TRBV7-8; d_call: .; clone_size: .; j_call: TRBJ1-1; cdr3_nt: TGTGCCAGCAGACCAAGGGACGATCCTGAAGCTTTCTTT; cdr3_aa: CASRPRDDPEAFF
v_call: TRBV5-1; d_call: TRBD1; clone_size: .; j_call: TRBJ1-1; cdr3_nt: TGCGCCAGCAGCGCCGGGACAGCGAACACTGAAGCTTTCTTT; cdr3_aa: CASSAGTANTEAFF
v_call: TRBV27; d_call: .; clone_size: .; j_call: TRBJ1-3; cdr3_nt: TGTGCCAGATCTTCTGGAAACACCATATATTTT; cdr3_aa: CARSSGNTIYF
v_call: TRBV24-1; d_call: .; clone_size: .; j_call: TRBJ1-2; cdr3_nt: TGTGCCACCAGTGCTGGGGTCAGATATGGCTACACCTTC; cdr3_aa: CATSAGVRYGYTF
v_call: TRBV30; d_call: .; clone_size: .; j_call: TRBJ2-5; cdr3_nt: TGTGCCTGGACTCCTTTGCAGGGCCGGACCCAGTACTTC; cdr3_aa: CAWTPLQGRTQYF
v_call: TRBV5-1; d_call: .; clone_size: .; j_call: TRBJ2-3; cdr3_nt: TGCGCCAGCAGCCCCGGTCTGGGGGTAGATACGCAGTATTTT; cdr3_aa: CASSPGLGVDTQYF
v_call: TRBV30; d_call: TRBD2; clone_size: .; j_call: TRBJ2-1; cdr3_nt: TGTGCCTGGAGTCCCTGGACTAGCGGGGGGCGATATGAGCAGTTCTTC; cdr3_aa: CAWSPWTSGGRYEQFF
v_call: TRBV9; d_call: .; clone_size: few; j_call: TRBJ2-1; cdr3_nt: TGTGCCAGCAGCGTCAGGAGGGACTCTTACTACAATGAGCAGTTCTTC; cdr3_aa: CASSVRRDSYYNEQFF
v_call: TRBV5-1; d_call: TRBD1; clone_size: .; j_call: TRBJ1-6; cdr3_nt: TGCGCCAGCAGAGTACAGGGGGGTACGAGCTCCTATAATTCACCCCTCCACTTT; cdr3_aa: CASRVQGGTSSYNSPLHF
v_call: TRBV6-1; d_call: .; clone_size: .; j_call: TRBJ1-6; cdr3_nt: TGTGCCAGCAGTGGAAACATGATGAGGAGCTCCTATAATTCACCCCTCCACTTT; cdr3_aa: CASSGNMMRSSYNSPLHF
v_call: TRBV7-2; d_call: TRBD1; clone_size: once; j_call: TRBJ2-1; cdr3_nt: TGTGCCAGCAACGAACAGGGGTCCTACAATGAGCAGTTCTTC; cdr3_aa: CASNEQGSYNEQFF
v_call: TRBV30; d_call: TRBD2; clone_size: .; j_call: TRBJ2-1; cdr3_nt: TGTGCCTGGAAGGGACTAGCGCAGTACAATGAGCAGTTCTTC; cdr3_aa: CAWKGLAQYNEQFF
v_call: TRBV28; d_call: .; clone_size: once; j_call: TRBJ2-7; cdr3_nt: TGTGCCAGCAGTTTGCCAGGAACTACCTACGAGCAGTACTTC; cdr3_aa: CASSLPGTTYEQYF